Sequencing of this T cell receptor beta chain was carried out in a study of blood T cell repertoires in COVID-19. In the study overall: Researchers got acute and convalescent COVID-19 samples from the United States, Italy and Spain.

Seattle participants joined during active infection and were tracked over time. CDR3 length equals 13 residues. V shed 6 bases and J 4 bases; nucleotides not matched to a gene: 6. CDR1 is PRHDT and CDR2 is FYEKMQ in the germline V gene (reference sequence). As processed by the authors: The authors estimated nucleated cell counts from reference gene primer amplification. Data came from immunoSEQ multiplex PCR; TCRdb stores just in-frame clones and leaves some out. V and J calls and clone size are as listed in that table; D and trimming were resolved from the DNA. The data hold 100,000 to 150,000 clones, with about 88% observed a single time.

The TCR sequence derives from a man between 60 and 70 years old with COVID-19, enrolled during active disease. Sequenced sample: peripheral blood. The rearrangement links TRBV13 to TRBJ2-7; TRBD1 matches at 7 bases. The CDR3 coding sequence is TGTGCCAGCAGTCCGGGACAGACGTACGAGCAGTACTTC. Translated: CASSPGQTYEQYF.